This T cell receptor beta chain was retrieved from a study of T-cell reconstitution after alpha-beta-depleted transplantation in children. Study outcomes and limitations: About two months after transplant, alpha-beta T cells reportedly came from several hundred expanded graft clones. Surviving recipient T cells and thymic progenitors produced the high day-60 TCRbeta diversity seen in some patients. From newly produced T cells came most of the T-cell counts and diversity one year after transplant.

This CDR3 is built from 18 residues. Germline values: CDR1 LGHNA, CDR2 YSLEER. V shed 2 bases, J shed 4 bases, and the junction held 10 bases outside the gene matches. Preparation of the TCRbeta library involved a method that used unique molecular identifiers. Each CDR3 protein gets one entry after TCRdb re-called the PCR reads with MiXCR. There are some 300,000 distinct CDR3 sequences in the sample; 10% occur only once, and around 7.6% lies in the top ten. This clonotype has only a few counts. What it binds is unknown. This chain connects TRBV4-3 to TRBJ2-5, with 13 bases matching TRBD2. The sequence was collected from a boy under two years old with acute myeloid leukemia, due to receive a stem cell transplant. The input for sequencing was PBMCs, taken before TCRalphabeta/CD19-depleted stem cell transplant. The CDR3 DNA is TGCGCCAGCAGCCAACTACTAGCGGGAGGGCTGGGGAGAGAGACCCAGTACTTC. It yields the protein CASSQLLAGGLGRETQYF.